The 21 T cell receptor beta chains reported below all come from one sample, sequenced in a study of T cells in localized non-small cell lung cancer. Sequencing used immunoSEQ multiplex PCR; TCRdb keeps in-frame clones, though not all of them. The sample has over 30,000 clones, just over 85% seen once. Here the sequenced sample was peripheral blood, taken before any cancer treatment. The receptors derive from a male donor older than 55 with stage III lung adenocarcinoma.

The rearrangement links TRBV7-9 to TRBJ1-2, with D perhaps matching TRBD1 (6 bases). The CDR3 runs to 13 residues. V lost 5 bases and J 2 bases, leaving 9 bases between the germline ends. Germline V lookup: CDR1 SEHNR, CDR2 FQNEAQ (reference sequence). The CDR3 DNA reads as TGTGCCAGCAGCCACGGACAGAACTATGGCTACACCTTC. Protein: CASSHGQNYGYTF. Filled out from reference TRBV7-9 and TRBJ1-2, the complete variable domain reads DTGVSQNPRHKITKRGQNVTFRCDPISEHNRLYWYRQTLGQGPEFLTYFQNEAQLEKSRLLSDRFSAERPKGSFSTLEIQRTEQGDSAMYLCASSHGQNYGYTFGSGTRLTVV.

The V gene is TRBV12-5, the J gene TRBJ1-2, with D possibly TRBD1 on 5 matching bases. V dropped 8 bases and J dropped 8 bases, with 15 bases sitting between them. Germline CDR1 is LGHNT and CDR2 is FRNRAP. The CDR3 has 12 amino acids. In nucleotides, the CDR3 is TGTGCTAGTTCCTCAGGGTACGGAGGCTACACCTTC. It is translated as CASSSGYGGYTF.

The rearrangement links TRBV19 to TRBJ2-7; D ambiguous. The CDR3 runs 15 residues. Trimming shortened V by 1 base and J by 0 bases, and 10 bases separated the two germline ends. Germline CDR1 is LNHDA and CDR2 is SQIVND (reference sequence). CDR3 residues: CASSIAGRSSYEQYF. CDR3 sequence (DNA): TGTGCCAGTAGTATAGCCGGTAGGAGCTCCTACGAGCAGTACTTC.

This chain uses TRBV27 with TRBJ1-5; perhaps TRBD1 as D (6 bases). V dropped 3 bases and J dropped 3 bases, with 15 bases sitting between them. The CDR3 runs to 16 residues. Germline V gene lookup returns CDR1 MNHEY and CDR2 SMNVEV (reference sequence). CDR3 loop: CASSFSYRADNQPQHF. CDR3 sequence (DNA): TGTGCCAGCAGTTTTTCGTACAGGGCGGACAATCAGCCCCAGCATTTT.

The rearrangement joins TRBV28 to TRBJ1-2; the D is unclear. Trimming stripped 7 bases from V and 7 bases from J, with 16 bases between. Germline CDR1 reads MDHEN; CDR2 reads SYDVKM. CDR3 size: 13 residues. As DNA, the CDR3 is TGTGCCAGCATAACTCCCGGGGTAGGTGGCTACACCTTC. It codes for CASITPGVGGYTF.

This clone was seen just once. The V gene is TRBV25-1, the J gene TRBJ1-1; 9 bases match TRBD1. After removal of 1 base from V and 8 bases from J, the junction contained 8 bases not matched to a gene. Germline assignment: CDR1 MGHDK and CDR2 SYGVNS. The CDR3 loop spans 15 amino acids. CDR3 DNA sequence: TGTGCCAGCAGTGAATTTGGGGACAGGGTTTCGGAAGCTTTCTTT. It is translated as CASSEFGDRVSEAFF. Drawing the rest from reference TRBV25-1 and TRBJ1-1, the complete variable domain is EADIYQTPRYLVIGTGKKITLECSQTMGHDKMYWYQQDPGMELHLIHYSYGVNSTEKGDLSSESTVSRIRTEHFPLTLESARPSHTSQYLCASSEFGDRVSEAFFGQGTRLTVV.

This clone was found once. The same CDR3 also results from other DNA sequences found in this sample. The V and J genes are TRBV18 and TRBJ2-3; the D is unclear. This CDR3 is built from 11 residues. Trimming cost V 3 bases and J 6 bases, with 4 bases left between them. CDR1 and CDR2 (germline): KGHSH, LQKENI. CDR3 in DNA: TGTGCCAGCTCACCTTCCGATACGCAGTATTTT. Its translation: CASSPSDTQYF.

The V and J genes are TRBV27 and TRBJ2-1, with no clear D. This CDR3 has 14 amino acids. V lost 5 bases and J 10 bases, leaving 18 bases between the germline ends. Per the germline V gene, CDR1 is MNHEY and CDR2 is SMNVEV (reference sequence). The CDR3 DNA is TGTGCCAGCAGTCCCACCGATCGGCCTTGGGAGCAGTTCTTC. It yields the protein CASSPTDRPWEQFF.

V is TRBV19 and J is TRBJ2-1; the match to TRBD2 covers 8 bases. Germline V gene data show CDR1 as LNHDA and CDR2 as SQIVND (reference sequence). The CDR3 sequence is 15 residues long. Trimming at V came to 7 bases and at J to 10 bases, leaving 15 bases not matched to a gene. CDR3 protein: CASTIAGGSQLEQFF. In DNA form, the CDR3 reads TGTGCCAGTACCATCGCGGGAGGATCCCAATTGGAGCAGTTCTTC.

The rearrangement joins TRBV5-1 to TRBJ1-2; 9 bases fit TRBD1. The germline gives CDR1 SGHRS, CDR2 YFSETQ. The junction had 4 bases not matched to a gene; V was cut back by 4 bases and J by 6 bases. This CDR3 comprises 13 residues. The CDR3 DNA is TGCGCCAGCAGCCGGACAGGGGAAGATGGCTACACCTTC. Protein: CASSRTGEDGYTF.

The J gene is TRBJ2-1, the V gene TRBV11-3; a weak D match, TRBD1 (5 bases). The CDR3 is 15 amino acids. Trimming took 4 bases from V and 2 from J, leaving 12 bases between them. Germline values: CDR1 SGHNT, CDR2 YENEEA. CDR3 in amino acids: CASSWSRATYNEQFF. CDR3 in DNA: TGTGCCAGCAGCTGGTCCAGGGCGACCTACAATGAGCAGTTCTTC.

This chain uses TRBV5-4 with TRBJ1-2; D is ambiguous. The CDR3 runs to 15 residues. V was pared by 1 base and J by 2 bases, with 12 bases between. Looked up from germline, CDR1 is SGHNT and CDR2 is YYREEE (reference sequence). The CDR3 loop is CASSLSPTTNYGYTF. CDR3 nucleotide sequence: TGTGCCAGCAGCTTGTCTCCGACAACGAACTATGGCTACACCTTC.

This rearrangement joins TRBV11-3 to TRBJ2-1; 10 nucleotides match TRBD2. V was clipped by 5 bases and J by 5 bases; unmatched bases: 9. The CDR3 loop spans 16 amino acids. Germline assignment: CDR1 SGHNT and CDR2 YENEEA. In DNA, the CDR3 is TGTGCCAGCAGCCAGGGGCAAGCGGGGGGGAACAATGAGCAGTTCTTC. Protein sequence: CASSQGQAGGNNEQFF.

As regards this clone: One end of the junction varies from germline; a read error may be responsible. The chain couples TRBV6-1 to TRBJ1-2; D not resolved. There are 14 residues in the CDR3. The germline gives CDR1 MNHNS, CDR2 SASEGT. In DNA form, the CDR3 reads TGTGCCAGCAGTGCAACCCGGGATAACAATGGCTACACCTTC. Encoded protein: CASSATRDNNGYTF.

The V call is TRBV14, the J call TRBJ2-1; no firm D call. Germline V gives CDR1 SGHDN, CDR2 FVKESK. The CDR3 runs 14 residues. The V end was cut by 2 bases, the J end by 5 bases, with 10 bases between. CDR3 region: CASSQPRRDNEQFF. The DNA of the CDR3 is TGTGCCAGCAGCCAACCCCGACGGGACAATGAGCAGTTCTTC.

This clone has a single count. The genes are TRBV7-9 and TRBJ1-2; no firm D call. The CDR3 length is 16 residues. Per germline, CDR1 SEHNR and CDR2 FQNEAQ (reference sequence). The V gene lost 4 bases and the J gene lost 1 base, with 16 bases spanning the gap. CDR3 sequence: CASSSTSPSLNYGYTF. DNA of the CDR3: TGTGCCAGCAGCTCCACGTCGCCAAGCCTTAACTATGGCTACACCTTC.

V and J are TRBV19 and TRBJ1-4; 10 positions agree with TRBD1. V shed 6 bases, J shed 5 bases, and the junction held 9 bases outside the gene matches. The germline CDR1 and CDR2 sequences are LNHDA and SQIVND (reference sequence). The CDR3 length is 16 residues. The CDR3 nucleotides read TGTGCCAGTAGCACTACTCGACAGGGGGCAAATGAAAAACTGTTTTTT. It codes for CASSTTRQGANEKLFF.

This chain connects TRBV9 to TRBJ2-1, with 12 bases matching TRBD2. Trimming cost V 0 bases and J 9 bases; bases outside gene matches: 7. This CDR3 is built from 16 residues. Germline loops: CDR1 SGDLS, CDR2 YYNGEE. The CDR3 DNA reads TGTGCCAGCAGCGTAGCTAGCGGGGGGGGCTGGGGTGAGCAGTTCTTC. It is translated as CASSVASGGGWGEQFF.

The CDR3 spells CASSPPQGNRETQYF. The CDR3 DNA reads as TGTGCCAGCTCACCACCCCAGGGGAACCGGGAGACCCAGTACTTC. The chain links TRBV18 to TRBJ2-5; D possibly corresponds to TRBD1 (6 bases). Trimming pared 0 bases from V and 5 bases from J, leaving 13 bases between. CDR1 is KGHSH and CDR2 is LQKENI in the germline V gene. The CDR3 consists of 15 residues.

The CDR3 region has the DNA TGTGCCAGCAGTGGTTGGGCAGGCACTGAAGCTTTCTTT. It translates to CASSGWAGTEAFF. The chain joins TRBV6-1 to TRBJ1-1, with D unclear. Trimming removed 4 bases from V and 4 bases from J, with 10 bases in between. CDR3 length equals 13 residues. CDR1 MNHNS and CDR2 SASEGT come from the germline V gene.

The chain employs TRBV20-1 and TRBJ1-5; D is unresolved. Germline V gives CDR1 DFQATT, CDR2 SNEGSKA (reference sequence). The CDR3 runs to 10 residues. V lost 6 bases and J lost 9, with 9 bases in between. The CDR3 protein is CSATRPPQHF. The CDR3 DNA follows: TGCAGTGCCACGCGTCCGCCCCAGCATTTT.